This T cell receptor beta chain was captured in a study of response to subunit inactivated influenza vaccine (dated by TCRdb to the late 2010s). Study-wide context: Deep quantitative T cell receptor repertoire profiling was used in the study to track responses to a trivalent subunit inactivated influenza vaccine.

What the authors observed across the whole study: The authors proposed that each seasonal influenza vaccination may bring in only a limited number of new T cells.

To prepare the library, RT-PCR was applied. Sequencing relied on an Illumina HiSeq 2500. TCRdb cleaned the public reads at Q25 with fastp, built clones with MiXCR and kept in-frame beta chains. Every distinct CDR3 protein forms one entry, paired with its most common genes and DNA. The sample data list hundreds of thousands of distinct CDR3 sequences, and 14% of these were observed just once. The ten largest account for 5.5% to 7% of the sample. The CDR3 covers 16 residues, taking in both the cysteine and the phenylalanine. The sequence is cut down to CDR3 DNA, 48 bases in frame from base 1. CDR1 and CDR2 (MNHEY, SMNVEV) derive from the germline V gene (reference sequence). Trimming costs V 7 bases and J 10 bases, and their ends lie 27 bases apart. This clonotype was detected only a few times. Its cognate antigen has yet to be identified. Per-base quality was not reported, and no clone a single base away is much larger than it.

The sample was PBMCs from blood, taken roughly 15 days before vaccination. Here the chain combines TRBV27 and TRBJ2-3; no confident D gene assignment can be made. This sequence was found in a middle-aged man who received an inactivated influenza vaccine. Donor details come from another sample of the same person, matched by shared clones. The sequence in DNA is TGTGCCAGCACCAAGTCCGCCCCCCCCTACTTGGGGTCGCAGTATTTT. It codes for CASTKSAPPYLGSQYF.